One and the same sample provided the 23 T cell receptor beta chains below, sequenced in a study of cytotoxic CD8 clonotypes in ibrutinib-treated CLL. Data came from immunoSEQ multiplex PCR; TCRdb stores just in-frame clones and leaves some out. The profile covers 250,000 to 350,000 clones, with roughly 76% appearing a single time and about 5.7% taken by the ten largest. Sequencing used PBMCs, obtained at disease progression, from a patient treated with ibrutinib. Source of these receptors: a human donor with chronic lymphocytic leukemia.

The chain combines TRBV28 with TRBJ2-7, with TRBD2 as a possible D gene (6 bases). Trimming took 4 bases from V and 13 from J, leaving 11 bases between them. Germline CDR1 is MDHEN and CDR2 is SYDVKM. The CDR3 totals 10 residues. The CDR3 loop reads CASSSGTFYF. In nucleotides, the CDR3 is TGTGCCAGCAGTTCCGGGACTTTCTACTTC.

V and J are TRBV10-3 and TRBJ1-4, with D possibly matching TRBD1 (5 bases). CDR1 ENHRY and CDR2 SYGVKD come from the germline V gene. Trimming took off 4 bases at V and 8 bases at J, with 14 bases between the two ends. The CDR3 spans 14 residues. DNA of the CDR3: TGTGCCATCAGTGTTTCGGCTGAGGGGGAAAAACTGTTTTTT. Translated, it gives CAISVSAEGEKLFF.

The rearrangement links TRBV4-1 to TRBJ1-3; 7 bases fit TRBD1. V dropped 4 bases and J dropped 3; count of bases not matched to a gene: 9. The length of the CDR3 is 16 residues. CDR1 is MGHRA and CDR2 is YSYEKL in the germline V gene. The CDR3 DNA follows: TGCGCCAGCAGCCTGATGACAGGGCTTGGTGGAAACACCATATATTTT. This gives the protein CASSLMTGLGGNTIYF.

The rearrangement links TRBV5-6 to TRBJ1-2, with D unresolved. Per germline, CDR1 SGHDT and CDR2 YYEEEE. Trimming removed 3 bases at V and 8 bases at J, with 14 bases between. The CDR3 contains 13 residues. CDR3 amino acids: CASSSAGMDGYTF. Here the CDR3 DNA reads TGTGCCAGCAGCTCCGCGGGGATGGACGGCTACACCTTC.

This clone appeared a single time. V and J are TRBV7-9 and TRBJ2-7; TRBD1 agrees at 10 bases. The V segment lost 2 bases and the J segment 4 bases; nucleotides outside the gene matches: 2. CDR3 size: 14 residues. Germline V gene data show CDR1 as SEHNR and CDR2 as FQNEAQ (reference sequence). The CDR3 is CASSLPGQGYEQYF. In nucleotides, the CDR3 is TGTGCCAGCAGCTTACCGGGACAGGGGTACGAGCAGTACTTC.

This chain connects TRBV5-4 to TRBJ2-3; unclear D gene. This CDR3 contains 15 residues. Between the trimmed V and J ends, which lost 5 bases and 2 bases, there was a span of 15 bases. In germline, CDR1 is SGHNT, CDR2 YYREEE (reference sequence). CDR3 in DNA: TGTGCCAGCAGGCCCCCTGGCACCATCACAGATACGCAGTATTTT. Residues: CASRPPGTITDTQYF.

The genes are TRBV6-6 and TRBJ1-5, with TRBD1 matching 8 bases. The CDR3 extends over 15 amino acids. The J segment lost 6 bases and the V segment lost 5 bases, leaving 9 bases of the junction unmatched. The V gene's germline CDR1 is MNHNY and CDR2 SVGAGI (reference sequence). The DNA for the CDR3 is TGTGCCAGCAGTAAGCGACAGGGGAACGGTCAGCCCCAGCATTTT. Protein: CASSKRQGNGQPQHF.

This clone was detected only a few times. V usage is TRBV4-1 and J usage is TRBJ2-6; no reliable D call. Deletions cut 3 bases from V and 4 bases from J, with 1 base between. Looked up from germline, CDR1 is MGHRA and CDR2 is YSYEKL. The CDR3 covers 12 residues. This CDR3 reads CASSHGANVLTF. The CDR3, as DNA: TGCGCCAGCAGCCACGGGGCCAACGTCCTGACTTTC.

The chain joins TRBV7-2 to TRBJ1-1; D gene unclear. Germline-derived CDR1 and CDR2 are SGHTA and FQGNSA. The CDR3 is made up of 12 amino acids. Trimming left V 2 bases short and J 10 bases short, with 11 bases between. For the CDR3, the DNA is TGTGCCAGCAGCTTAAGAGGATGGGCAGCTTTCTTT. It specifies CASSLRGWAAFF.

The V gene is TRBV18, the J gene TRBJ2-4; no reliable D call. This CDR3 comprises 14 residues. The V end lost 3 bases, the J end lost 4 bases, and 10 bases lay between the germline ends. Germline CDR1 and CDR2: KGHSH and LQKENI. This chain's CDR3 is CASSPWTEKNIQYF. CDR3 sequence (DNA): TGTGCCAGCTCACCGTGGACCGAGAAAAACATTCAGTACTTC. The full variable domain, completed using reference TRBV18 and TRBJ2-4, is NAGVMQNPRHLVRRRGQEARLRCSPMKGHSHVYWYRQLPEEGLKFMVYLQKENIIDESGMPKERFSAEFPKEGPSILRIQQVVRGDSAAYFCASSPWTEKNIQYFGAGTRLSVL.

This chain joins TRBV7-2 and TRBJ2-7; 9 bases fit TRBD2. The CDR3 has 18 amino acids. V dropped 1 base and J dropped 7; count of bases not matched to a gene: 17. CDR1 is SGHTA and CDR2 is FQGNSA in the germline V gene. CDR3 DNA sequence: TGTGCCAGCAGCTTAGTTGCTCGGTCTAGCGGGGCCTTGGGGGAGCAGTACTTC. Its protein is CASSLVARSSGALGEQYF.

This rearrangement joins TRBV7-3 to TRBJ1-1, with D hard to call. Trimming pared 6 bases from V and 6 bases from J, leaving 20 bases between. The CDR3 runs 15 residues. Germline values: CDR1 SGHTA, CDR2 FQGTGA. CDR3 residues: CASSKKGLITAEAFF. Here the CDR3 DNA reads TGTGCCAGCAGTAAAAAGGGTCTGATTACGGCTGAAGCTTTCTTT.

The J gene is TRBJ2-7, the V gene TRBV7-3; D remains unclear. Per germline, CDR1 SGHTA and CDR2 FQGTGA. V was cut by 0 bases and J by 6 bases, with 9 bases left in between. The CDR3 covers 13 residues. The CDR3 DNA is TGTGCCAGCAGCTTAACCCCGGGTGCCGAGCAGTACTTC. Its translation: CASSLTPGAEQYF.

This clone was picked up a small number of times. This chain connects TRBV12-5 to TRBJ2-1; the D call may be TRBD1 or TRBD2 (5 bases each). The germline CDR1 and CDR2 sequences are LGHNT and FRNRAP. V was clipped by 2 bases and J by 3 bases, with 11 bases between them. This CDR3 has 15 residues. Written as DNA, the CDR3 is TGTGCTAGTGGTTTGCGAGGGGTTAGCTACAATGAGCAGTTCTTC. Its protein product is CASGLRGVSYNEQFF.

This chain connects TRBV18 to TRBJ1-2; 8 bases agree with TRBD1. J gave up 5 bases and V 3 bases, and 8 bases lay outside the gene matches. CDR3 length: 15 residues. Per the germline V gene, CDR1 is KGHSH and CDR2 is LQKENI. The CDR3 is CASSPGWTGRYGYTF. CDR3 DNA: TGTGCCAGCTCACCGGGTTGGACAGGGCGGTATGGCTACACCTTC. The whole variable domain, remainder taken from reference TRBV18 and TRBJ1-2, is NAGVMQNPRHLVRRRGQEARLRCSPMKGHSHVYWYRQLPEEGLKFMVYLQKENIIDESGMPKERFSAEFPKEGPSILRIQQVVRGDSAAYFCASSPGWTGRYGYTFGSGTRLTVV.

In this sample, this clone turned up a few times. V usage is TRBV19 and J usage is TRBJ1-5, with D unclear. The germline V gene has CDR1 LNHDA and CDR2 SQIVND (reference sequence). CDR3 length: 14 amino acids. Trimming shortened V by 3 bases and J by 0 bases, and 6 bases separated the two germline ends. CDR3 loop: CASSIGYSNQPQHF. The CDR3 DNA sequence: TGTGCCAGTAGTATCGGGTATAGCAATCAGCCCCAGCATTTT. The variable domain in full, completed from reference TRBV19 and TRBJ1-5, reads DGGITQSPKYLFRKEGQNVTLSCEQNLNHDAMYWYRQDPGQGLRLIYYSQIVNDFQKGDIAEGYSVSREKKESFPLTVTSAQKNPTAFYLCASSIGYSNQPQHFGDGTRLSIL.

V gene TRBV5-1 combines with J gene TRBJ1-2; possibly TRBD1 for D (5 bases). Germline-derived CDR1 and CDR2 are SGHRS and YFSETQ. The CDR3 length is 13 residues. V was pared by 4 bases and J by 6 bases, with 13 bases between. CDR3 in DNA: TGCGCCAGCAGCCAAACAGGAGACGATGGCTACACCTTC. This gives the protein CASSQTGDDGYTF. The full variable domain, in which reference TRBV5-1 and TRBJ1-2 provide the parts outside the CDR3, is KAGVTQTPRYLIKTRGQQVTLSCSPISGHRSVSWYQQTPGQGLQFLFEYFSETQRNKGNFPGRFSGRQFSNSRSEMNVSTLELGDSALYLCASSQTGDDGYTFGSGTRLTVV.

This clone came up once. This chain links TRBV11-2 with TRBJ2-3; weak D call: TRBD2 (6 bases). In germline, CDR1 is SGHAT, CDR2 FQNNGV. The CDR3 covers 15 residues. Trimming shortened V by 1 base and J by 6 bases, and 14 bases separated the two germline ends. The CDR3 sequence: CASSLGYRGTDTQYF. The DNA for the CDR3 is TGTGCCAGCAGCTTAGGGTATAGAGGGACTGATACGCAGTATTTT.

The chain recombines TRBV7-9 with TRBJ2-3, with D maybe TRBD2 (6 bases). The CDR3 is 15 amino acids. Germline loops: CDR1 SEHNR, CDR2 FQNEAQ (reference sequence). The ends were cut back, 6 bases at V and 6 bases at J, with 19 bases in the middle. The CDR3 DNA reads TGTGCCAGCAGTCGTGAACCCCGGGGGACGGATACGCAGTATTTT. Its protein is CASSREPRGTDTQYF.

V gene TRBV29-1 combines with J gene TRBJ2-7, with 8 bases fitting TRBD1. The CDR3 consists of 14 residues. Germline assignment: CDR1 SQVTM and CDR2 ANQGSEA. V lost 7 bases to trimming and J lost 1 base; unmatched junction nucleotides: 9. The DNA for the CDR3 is TGCAGCGCCTACGGGACAGGAGCTTCCTACGAGCAGTACTTC. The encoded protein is CSAYGTGASYEQYF.

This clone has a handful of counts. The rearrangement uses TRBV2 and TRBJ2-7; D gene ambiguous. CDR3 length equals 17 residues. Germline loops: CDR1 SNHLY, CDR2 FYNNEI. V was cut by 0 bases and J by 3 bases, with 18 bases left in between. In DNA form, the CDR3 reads TGTGCCAGCAGTGAAGCACTCCGGATCCGTGGGCACTACGAGCAGTACTTC. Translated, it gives CASSEALRIRGHYEQYF.

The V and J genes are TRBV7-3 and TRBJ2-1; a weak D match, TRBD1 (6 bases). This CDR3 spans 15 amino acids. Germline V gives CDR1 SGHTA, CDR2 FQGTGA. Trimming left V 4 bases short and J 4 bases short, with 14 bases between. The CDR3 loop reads CASSWEQGPYNEQFF. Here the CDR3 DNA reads TGTGCCAGCAGCTGGGAGCAGGGGCCTTACAATGAGCAGTTCTTC.

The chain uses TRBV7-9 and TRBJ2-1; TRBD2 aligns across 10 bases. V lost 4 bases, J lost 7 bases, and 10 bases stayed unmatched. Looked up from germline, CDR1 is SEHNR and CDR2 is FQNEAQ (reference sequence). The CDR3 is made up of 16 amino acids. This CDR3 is CASSSGGLAGENEQFF. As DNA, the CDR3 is TGTGCCAGCAGCTCAGGGGGTCTAGCGGGAGAAAATGAGCAGTTCTTC. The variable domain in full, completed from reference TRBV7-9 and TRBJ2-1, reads DTGVSQNPRHKITKRGQNVTFRCDPISEHNRLYWYRQTLGQGPEFLTYFQNEAQLEKSRLLSDRFSAERPKGSFSTLEIQRTEQGDSAMYLCASSSGGLAGENEQFFGPGTRLTVL.